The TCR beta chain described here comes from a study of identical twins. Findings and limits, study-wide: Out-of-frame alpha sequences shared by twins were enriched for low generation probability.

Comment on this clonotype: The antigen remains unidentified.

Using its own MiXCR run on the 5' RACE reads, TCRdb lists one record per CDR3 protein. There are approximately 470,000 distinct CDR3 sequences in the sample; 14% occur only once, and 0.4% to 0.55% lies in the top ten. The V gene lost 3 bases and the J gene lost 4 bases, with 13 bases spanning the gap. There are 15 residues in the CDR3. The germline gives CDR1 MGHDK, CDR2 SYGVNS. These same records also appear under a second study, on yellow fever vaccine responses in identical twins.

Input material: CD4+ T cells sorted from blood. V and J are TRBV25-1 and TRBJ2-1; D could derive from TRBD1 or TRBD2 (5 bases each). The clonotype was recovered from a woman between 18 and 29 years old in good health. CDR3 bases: TGTGCCAGCAGTGATCGGGACCTGTCGTACAATGAGCAGTTCTTC. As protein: CASSDRDLSYNEQFF.